This paragraph covers one T cell receptor beta chain sequence. This may arise from a read error, as a much more abundant clone is one base away. This sample was taken from a study of T cells of healthy individuals. This CDR3 has 16 residues. The V gene lost 6 bases and the J gene lost 4 bases, with 18 bases spanning the gap. Germline loops: CDR1 MNHEY, CDR2 SVGAGI. TCRdb reprocessed the 5' RACE reads with MiXCR, giving one entry per CDR3 protein. The repertoire holds about 82,000 distinct CDR3 sequences, with approximately 5.4% as singletons. The TCR was taken from a female donor in good health. The chain has TRBV6-5 and TRBJ2-2; D may correspond to TRBD1 or TRBD2 (5 bases each). CDR3 DNA: TGTGCCAGCAGCCCCATGACAGAGGGGAGCACCGGGGAGCTGTTTTTT. Protein sequence: CASSPMTEGSTGELFF.